This TCR beta chain was captured by sequencing in a study of Ad26.COV2.S vaccination and SARS-CoV-2 variants. On the study more broadly: Recipients of Ad26.COV2.S got it intramuscularly, once or twice 56 days apart.

This CDR3 region has 15 residues. CDR1 is SGHRS, CDR2 YFSETQ, per germline. V was clipped by 2 bases and J by 1 base, with 9 bases between them. Treatment meaning: roughly 19 received Ad26.COV2.S at low or high dose, single or two shots; 5 received placebo; per-sample allocation not given. Sampling happened 63 days after the first vaccine or placebo injection. Data came from immunoSEQ multiplex PCR; TCRdb stores just in-frame clones and leaves some out. The table includes 510,000 or so clones, about 83% detected once. The genes are TRBV5-1 and TRBJ2-2; tentative D call: TRBD2 (5 bases). The receptor's source is a person aged 18-65 years who received the Ad26.COV2.S COVID-19 vaccine or a placebo. Sequenced here: peripheral blood, sampled in a trial of Ad26.COV2.S vaccine versus placebo. The CDR3 protein is CASSFGRGNTGELFF. The CDR3 nucleotides read TGCGCCAGCAGCTTTGGGAGAGGGAACACCGGGGAGCTGTTTTTT.